The 26 T cell receptor beta chains presented below share a single source sample, sequenced in a study of shared clonotypes between healthy human individuals. The repertoire was sequenced with immunoSEQ multiplex PCR; TCRdb's copy has only in-frame clones and lacks some. The sample holds millions of clones, roughly 92% seen once. The sequenced sample consisted of naive CD4+ T cells sorted from blood. Subset in this sample: CD45RA+ positively selected. These receptors originate from a man aged 18 to 35 in good health.

This chain connects TRBV30 to TRBJ2-4; 8 bases are a match to TRBD2. This CDR3 is built from 12 residues. After removal of 0 bases from V and 10 bases from J, the junction contained 2 bases not matched to a gene. Per germline, CDR1 GTSNPN and CDR2 SVGIG (reference sequence). CDR3 protein: CAWSVQREIQYF. The CDR3 bases are TGTGCCTGGAGTGTACAGCGGGAGATTCAGTACTTC.

This clone came up a few times. The CDR3: CAWKTGVRMNTEAFF. CDR3 DNA sequence: TGTGCCTGGAAAACAGGAGTAAGAATGAACACTGAAGCTTTCTTT. The genes are TRBV30 and TRBJ1-1; a possible D gene is TRBD1 (5 bases). V lost 4 bases, J lost 0 bases, and 15 bases lay in between. CDR1 and CDR2 from the germline V gene are GTSNPN and SVGIG (reference sequence). The CDR3 sequence is 15 residues long.

The CDR3 loop is CASSARTVINEKLFF. CDR3 nucleotide sequence: TGTGCCAGCAGCGCCCGGACAGTAATAAATGAAAAACTGTTTTTT. The rearrangement joins TRBV9 to TRBJ1-4, with D perhaps TRBD1 (6 bases). CDR1 SGDLS and CDR2 YYNGEE come from the germline V gene. The CDR3 length is 15 residues. With 3 bases removed from V and 5 bases from J, the gap between germline ends came to 14 bases.

The chain recombines TRBV5-1 with TRBJ1-2, with TRBD1 matching over 9 bases. V lost 4 bases and J lost 6; bases outside the gene matches: 7. Germline V gene lookup returns CDR1 SGHRS and CDR2 YFSETQ. The CDR3 is 14 residues long. The CDR3, as DNA: TGCGCCAGCAGCGGAGGGACAGGGTGGGATGGCTACACCTTC. Amino acid sequence: CASSGGTGWDGYTF.

A few counts support this clone. This chain joins TRBV6-6 and TRBJ2-5; the D call may be TRBD1 or TRBD2 (5 bases each). Per germline, CDR1 MNHNY and CDR2 SVGAGI (reference sequence). V shed 4 bases and J shed 1 base, with 16 bases lying between them. This CDR3 is 16 amino acids long. CDR3 amino acids: CASSFLRGTTQETQYF. In DNA, the CDR3 is TGTGCCAGCAGTTTCCTCCGTGGGACGACCCAAGAGACCCAGTACTTC.

The CDR3 DNA reads TGTGCCAGCAGCGTAGGTGACAGGGGGCCTAATTCACCCCTCCACTTT. This codes for CASSVGDRGPNSPLHF. This chain joins TRBV9 and TRBJ1-6, with 10 nucleotides matching TRBD1. CDR1 SGDLS and CDR2 YYNGEE come from the germline V gene. The CDR3 extends over 16 amino acids. With V trimmed by 0 bases and J by 6 bases, 3 bases remained unmatched.

Remarks on this clone: The same CDR3 is also encoded by other DNA sequences in this sample. The chain carries TRBV5-1 and TRBJ2-1, with TRBD2 matching 8 bases. This CDR3 spans 15 amino acids. Per germline, CDR1 SGHRS and CDR2 YFSETQ. The V and J ends lost 4 bases and 1 base, in that order; junction bases with no gene match: 4. This chain's CDR3 is CASSQLAGSYNEQFF. CDR3 bases: TGCGCCAGCAGCCAATTAGCGGGATCCTACAATGAGCAGTTCTTC.

Remarks on this clone: Other DNA sequences in the sample encode the same CDR3. The CDR3 reads CASSSGQGAYNEQFF. For the CDR3, the DNA is TGTGCCAGCAGTTCGGGACAGGGCGCTTACAATGAGCAGTTCTTC. The chain employs TRBV11-2 and TRBJ2-1; 9 nucleotides align to TRBD1. The germline gives CDR1 SGHAT, CDR2 FQNNGV. The CDR3 contains 15 residues. Losses at the gene ends were 6 bases for V and 4 bases for J; bases not matched to a gene: 7.

The chain joins TRBV2 to TRBJ2-1; D ambiguous. Deletions cut 4 bases from V and 6 bases from J, with 7 bases between. Germline V gene lookup returns CDR1 SNHLY and CDR2 FYNNEI. This CDR3 region has 12 residues. This CDR3 reads CASSGQSNEQFF. CDR3 in DNA: TGTGCCAGCAGTGGCCAGAGCAATGAGCAGTTCTTC.

The chain uses TRBV11-2 and TRBJ1-4; possible D gene TRBD1, 6 bases. This CDR3 region has 13 residues. The V gene's germline CDR1 is SGHAT and CDR2 FQNNGV. The V and J ends lost 6 bases and 7 bases respectively, with 12 bases between them. CDR3 sequence (DNA): TGTGCCAGCAGTAGGGGGTTTAGTGAAAAACTGTTTTTT. This sequence encodes CASSRGFSEKLFF.

The genes are TRBV18 and TRBJ2-7; D might be TRBD1 (5 bases). Germline V gene sequence: CDR1 KGHSH, CDR2 LQKENI. The CDR3 spans 11 residues. V lost 2 bases and J lost 6, with 5 bases in between. This chain's CDR3 is CASSPDSEQYF. The CDR3 nucleotides read TGTGCCAGCTCACCAGACAGCGAGCAGTACTTC.

The rearrangement uses TRBV6-5 and TRBJ2-5; D gene ambiguous. V was trimmed by 6 bases and J by 5 bases, leaving 7 bases between them. Germline V gene data show CDR1 as MNHEY and CDR2 as SVGAGI. The CDR3 is made up of 11 amino acids. The CDR3 DNA reads as TGTGCCAGCAGGGTCAGGGAGACCCAGTACTTC. Translating gives CASRVRETQYF.

The chain employs TRBV7-9 and TRBJ1-1; D not resolved. V dropped 3 bases and J dropped 6 bases, with 11 bases sitting between them. Per the germline V gene, CDR1 is SEHNR and CDR2 is FQNEAQ (reference sequence). The CDR3 spans 13 residues. This chain's CDR3 is CASSFGGEAEAFF. The CDR3 DNA sequence: TGTGCCAGCAGCTTCGGTGGGGAAGCTGAAGCTTTCTTT.

This clone was seen just once. J is TRBJ1-6 and V is TRBV19; TRBD1 aligns across 11 bases. The V gene's germline CDR1 is LNHDA and CDR2 SQIVND (reference sequence). V trimming: 6 bases; J trimming: 1 base; junction bases outside the gene matches: 5. The CDR3 loop spans 17 amino acids. For the CDR3, the DNA is TGTGCCAGTAGCTCCGGGACAGGGGGTTCCTATAATTCACCCCTCCACTTT. It yields the protein CASSSGTGGSYNSPLHF.

The chain recombines TRBV7-9 with TRBJ2-3, with unresolved D. Trimming took off 2 bases at V and 2 bases at J, with 8 bases between the two ends. The CDR3 length is 14 residues. Per the germline V gene, CDR1 is SEHNR and CDR2 is FQNEAQ (reference sequence). The CDR3 region has the DNA TGTGCCAGCAGCTTAACCACTAACACAGATACGCAGTATTTT. This codes for CASSLTTNTDTQYF. The full variable domain, completed using reference TRBV7-9 and TRBJ2-3, is DTGVSQNPRHKITKRGQNVTFRCDPISEHNRLYWYRQTLGQGPEFLTYFQNEAQLEKSRLLSDRFSAERPKGSFSTLEIQRTEQGDSAMYLCASSLTTNTDTQYFGPGTRLTVL.

The chain recombines TRBV7-9 with TRBJ2-3, with D hard to call. CDR1 is SEHNR and CDR2 is FQNEAQ in the germline V gene (reference sequence). The ends were cut back, 0 bases at V and 11 bases at J, with 15 bases in the middle. There are 14 residues in the CDR3. The CDR3 coding sequence is TGTGCCAGCAGCTTAGCGCTGAGTGCTATCGGGCAGTATTTT. The encoded protein is CASSLALSAIGQYF.

The V gene is TRBV5-1, the J gene TRBJ2-2; D may be TRBD1 (5 bases). Germline V gene lookup returns CDR1 SGHRS and CDR2 YFSETQ. Trimming took 3 bases from V and 3 from J, leaving 9 bases between them. CDR3 length equals 14 residues. The CDR3 here is CASSSTGYTGELFF. The CDR3 nucleotides read TGCGCCAGCAGCTCTACAGGTTACACCGGGGAGCTGTTTTTT.

V and J are TRBV11-3 and TRBJ2-2; possible D gene TRBD2, 6 bases. Germline lookup yields CDR1 SGHNT and CDR2 YENEEA. Trimming shortened V by 9 bases and J by 5 bases, and 16 bases separated the two germline ends. The CDR3 is made up of 14 amino acids. For the CDR3, the DNA is TGTGCCAGTAGCACAGGAGGGAGTACCGGGGAGCTGTTTTTT. It is translated as CASSTGGSTGELFF.

The rearrangement links TRBV5-4 to TRBJ1-4; TRBD1 aligns across 10 bases. This CDR3 contains 16 residues. The ends lost 2 bases at V and 6 bases at J; junction bases unmatched: 7. Germline lookup yields CDR1 SGHNT and CDR2 YYREEE (reference sequence). The CDR3 region is CASSFRGGQGYEKLFF. The CDR3 DNA follows: TGTGCCAGCAGCTTCAGAGGGGGACAGGGGTATGAAAAACTGTTTTTT.

The V call is TRBV10-3, the J call TRBJ2-3; 14 bases match TRBD2. After removal of 6 bases from V and 0 bases from J, the junction contained 2 bases not matched to a gene. The CDR3 has 16 residues. Germline CDR1 reads ENHRY; CDR2 reads SYGVKD. In DNA, the CDR3 is TGTGCCATCAGGACTAGCGGGGGGGCCAGCACAGATACGCAGTATTTT. Amino acids: CAIRTSGGASTDTQYF.

The chain combines TRBV19 with TRBJ1-6, with unresolved D. V was cut by 8 bases and J by 6 bases, with 11 bases left in between. In germline, CDR1 is LNHDA, CDR2 SQIVND (reference sequence). This CDR3 has 13 amino acids. CDR3 DNA: TGTGCCAGTTCCACATCGGGTAATTCACCCCTCCACTTT. Its translation is CASSTSGNSPLHF. Full variable domain (rest looked up from reference TRBV19 and TRBJ1-6): DGGITQSPKYLFRKEGQNVTLSCEQNLNHDAMYWYRQDPGQGLRLIYYSQIVNDFQKGDIAEGYSVSREKKESFPLTVTSAQKNPTAFYLCASSTSGNSPLHFGNGTRLTVT.

Notes on this clone: A junction boundary mismatches the germline segment, possibly from a read error. The chain has TRBV28 and TRBJ2-7, with D tentatively TRBD1 or TRBD2 (5 bases each). Germline V gives CDR1 MDHEN, CDR2 SYDVKM. There are 12 residues in the CDR3. The CDR3, as DNA: TGTGCCAGCAGTTTATTAGGAAGCACGGGGCACTTC. It encodes CASSLLGSTGHF.

The genes are TRBV10-2 and TRBJ2-5, with 9 bases fitting TRBD2. CDR1 and CDR2 (germline): WSHSY, SAAADI. This CDR3 has 15 amino acids. With 8 bases clipped from V and 5 bases from J, the junction kept 12 bases outside the gene matches. This CDR3 reads CASGRLAGAWETQYF. The CDR3 coding sequence is TGCGCCAGCGGAAGATTAGCGGGAGCGTGGGAGACCCAGTACTTC.

On this clone: Other DNA sequences in the same sample also yield this CDR3. V usage is TRBV6-5 and J usage is TRBJ2-7; D might be TRBD1 (6 bases). The CDR3 runs 13 residues. Deletions cut 6 bases from V and 2 bases from J, with 11 bases between. Germline V CDR1 and CDR2: MNHEY, SVGAGI. The CDR3, as DNA: TGTGCCAGCAGCCGGACAGTCACCTACGAGCAGTACTTC. This encodes CASSRTVTYEQYF.

The genes are TRBV7-8 and TRBJ2-3; 11 bases match TRBD2. The CDR3 is made up of 16 amino acids. Germline loops: CDR1 SGHVS, CDR2 FQNEAQ. J was trimmed by 4 bases and V by 5 bases; bases with no gene match: 8. The CDR3 DNA reads as TGTGCCAGCAGCACATTAGCGGGGGGGGTCGCAGATACGCAGTATTTT. Translation gives CASSTLAGGVADTQYF.

The gene calls are TRBV4-1 and TRBJ1-2; D remains unclear. The CDR3 covers 14 residues. Germline CDR1 reads MGHRA; CDR2 reads YSYEKL. With 4 bases removed from V and 3 bases from J, the gap between germline ends came to 12 bases. The CDR3, as DNA: TGCGCCAGCAGCCTTTCCGCGGCGCACTATGGCTACACCTTC. It specifies CASSLSAAHYGYTF.